The 12 T cell receptor beta chains reported below all come from one sample, sequenced in a study of blood T cell repertoires in COVID-19. Using immunoSEQ multiplex PCR, the repertoire was profiled, and TCRdb retains in-frame clones only, with some absent. The sample gives roughly 49,000 clones, about 88% of which show up once; about 4.3% is in the top ten. Sequencing was performed on peripheral blood. The receptor set was obtained from a man in his fifties or sixties with active COVID-19.

This rearrangement joins TRBV12-3 or TRBV12-4 to TRBJ2-1; unclear D gene. The CDR3 sequence is 13 residues long. The V and J ends lost 5 bases and 7 bases respectively, with 12 bases between them. The CDR3 spells CASSPYLANEQFF. The CDR3 nucleotides are TGTGCCAGCAGTCCCTATTTAGCAAATGAGCAGTTCTTC.

This chain uses TRBV5-1 with TRBJ2-7, with a tentative D call TRBD1 (5 bases). The CDR3 length is 14 residues. Trimming pared 5 bases from V and 1 base from J, leaving 13 bases between. Germline V gene data show CDR1 as SGHRS and CDR2 as YFSETQ. The CDR3 is CASRVGAVSYEQYF. The CDR3 DNA is TGCGCCAGCAGGGTAGGGGCGGTATCCTACGAGCAGTACTTC.

The CDR3 region has the DNA TGTGCCAGCAGTTTACAGGGATCCTACGAGCAGTACTTC. This codes for CASSLQGSYEQYF. The rearrangement joins TRBV12-3 or TRBV12-4 to TRBJ2-7; possibly TRBD1 for D (5 bases). V was clipped by 2 bases and J by 1 base, with 6 bases between them. The CDR3 has 13 amino acids.

V and J are TRBV5-6 and TRBJ2-3; TRBD1 might be the D (6 bases). CDR1 is SGHDT, CDR2 YYEEEE, per germline. The length of the CDR3 is 17 residues. Trimming cost V 2 bases and J 2 bases, with 18 bases left between them. The CDR3: CASSFSGRGPLTDTQYF. As DNA, the CDR3 is TGTGCCAGCAGCTTCTCCGGCAGGGGACCCCTCACAGATACGCAGTATTTT. The variable domain in full, with the rest retrieved from reference TRBV5-6 and TRBJ2-3, is DAGVTQSPTHLIKTRGQQVTLRCSPKSGHDTVSWYQQALGQGPQFIFQYYEEEERQRGNFPDRFSGHQFPNYSSELNVNALLLGDSALYLCASSFSGRGPLTDTQYFGPGTRLTVL.

A few counts support this clone. The rearrangement joins TRBV10-3 to TRBJ2-3; 9 bases agree with TRBD2. CDR1 is ENHRY, CDR2 SYGVKD, per germline. V lost 3 bases, J lost 5 bases, and 6 bases stayed unmatched. There are 15 residues in the CDR3. The CDR3 coding sequence is TGTGCCATCAGTGATCCGCGGGGGGGCGGAGATACGCAGTATTTT. Translation gives CAISDPRGGGDTQYF.

In its sample, this clone was seen a few times. The CDR3 region has the DNA TGTGCCAGCAGCCAAGGTGGCGGAAATAATTCACCCCTCCACTTT. Encoded protein: CASSQGGGNNSPLHF. V usage is TRBV3-1 (or the pseudogene TRBV3-2) and J usage is TRBJ1-6; D gene ambiguous. Germline CDR1 is LGHDT and CDR2 is YNNKEL (reference sequence). V lost 1 base to trimming and J lost 5 bases, with 9 bases between them. The CDR3 totals 15 residues.

V is TRBV24-1 and J is TRBJ1-2; no firm D call. This CDR3 spans 12 amino acids. Germline CDR1 reads KGHDR; CDR2 reads SFDVKD. The germline V and J ends were trimmed by 3 bases and 2 bases, with 3 bases remaining between them. The DNA of the CDR3 is TGTGCCACCAGTGATCAGAACTATGGCTACACCTTC. It encodes CATSDQNYGYTF.

The chain joins TRBV18 to TRBJ1-1, with D perhaps TRBD1 (5 bases). CDR1 and CDR2 (germline): KGHSH, LQKENI. CDR3 length equals 15 residues. V lost 3 bases and J 2 bases, leaving 13 bases between the germline ends. The CDR3 protein is CASSPFGGENTEAFF. The CDR3 region has the DNA TGTGCCAGCTCACCCTTCGGAGGGGAAAACACTGAAGCTTTCTTT.

The chain is built from TRBV6-2 or TRBV6-3 and TRBJ1-2; a weak D match, TRBD1 (5 bases). The CDR3 length is 15 residues. Looked up from germline, CDR1 is MNHEY and CDR2 is SVGEGT. Trimming shortened V by 6 bases and J by 8 bases, and 22 bases separated the two germline ends. CDR3 DNA sequence: TGTGCCAGCAGCCAAAAATTCGACAGCGCTGGGGGCTACACCTTC. This gives the protein CASSQKFDSAGGYTF.

DNA for the CDR3: TGTGCCATCATGGGGGGGGACAGGGCTACTCCCGGGGAGCTGTTTTTT. This encodes CAIMGGDRATPGELFF. The V call is TRBV6-4, the J call TRBJ2-2, with TRBD1 identical over 9 bases. With 10 bases clipped from V and 6 bases from J, the junction kept 15 bases outside the gene matches. This CDR3 region has 16 residues. Germline loops: CDR1 MRHNA, CDR2 SNTAGT.

The chain is built from TRBV6-6 and TRBJ2-2; 7 nucleotides align to TRBD1. Germline V gene lookup returns CDR1 MNHNY and CDR2 SVGAGI (reference sequence). The trim removed 2 bases at V and 2 bases at J, leaving 2 bases unmatched. CDR3 size: 15 residues. This CDR3 is CASSYGTVNTGELFF. CDR3 nucleotide sequence: TGTGCCAGCAGTTACGGGACAGTTAACACCGGGGAGCTGTTTTTT.

The genes are TRBV3-1 (or the pseudogene TRBV3-2) and TRBJ2-3, with TRBD1 matching over 7 bases. Germline trimming cut 4 bases from V and 0 bases from J; bases unmatched to any gene: 4. From germline, CDR1 is LGHDT and CDR2 YNNKEL (reference sequence). The CDR3 is 15 amino acids. CDR3 amino acids: CASSPRQGSTDTQYF. The CDR3 bases are TGTGCCAGCAGCCCGAGACAGGGTAGCACAGATACGCAGTATTTT.